Listed here is a single T cell receptor (beta chain). Its antigen is undetermined. The V gene lost 8 bases and the J gene lost 10 bases, with 15 bases spanning the gap. The CDR3 totals 11 residues. CDR1 and CDR2 from the germline V gene are SQVTM and ANQGSEA. Researchers reported that TCR beta cDNA libraries carried unique molecular identifiers. Via MiXCR, TCRdb re-called the PCR reads, giving one row per CDR3 protein. The sample has hundreds of thousands of distinct CDR3 sequences, 55% to 70% seen once; the top ten hold about 10%. The record originates from a study of post-analysis software for immune sequencing data. Overall study: Progressive-relapsing, secondary progressive and relapsing-remitting multiple sclerosis were among the disease courses included.

General study findings and limits: A significant reduction in normalized Chao1 diversity was observed in multiple sclerosis patients versus controls. Controls had lower frequencies than patients of about 5 TRBV segments, which included TRBV5-6, TRBV5-1 and TRBV20-1.

The genes are TRBV29-1 and TRBJ1-5; D ambiguous. The clonotype was recovered from a girl aged 2 to 9 with multiple sclerosis. Sequencing was done on a sample of blood. The CDR3 loop reads CSLLQIHPQHF. The CDR3, as DNA: TGCAGCCTACTCCAGATACATCCCCAGCATTTT.